This TCR beta chain is drawn from a study of blood T cells in healthy people across ages. The CDR3 extends over 15 amino acids. The germline CDR1 and CDR2 sequences are SEHNR and FQNEAQ (reference sequence). V was clipped by 2 bases and J by 8 bases; unmatched bases: 11. The second PCR ran about 6 to 12 cycles with a sample-barcoded 5' primer and J-beta primers. From the 5' RACE reads, TCRdb called clonotypes with MiXCR, one entry per CDR3 protein. The sample carries 750,000 to 1,000,000 distinct CDR3 sequences, 25% to 30% recorded once. The table lists this clonotype with a few counts. The same sample was also studied in work on T cells of mothers and their children.

The rearrangement joins TRBV7-9 to TRBJ1-2; 7 positions agree with TRBD1. Sequencing input: blood. The clonotype was recovered from a woman in her forties in good health. The CDR3 loop reads CASSLLGTAGSGYTF. The CDR3 DNA follows: TGTGCCAGCAGCTTATTAGGGACAGCCGGCTCGGGCTACACCTTC. Looking up the rest from reference TRBV7-9 and TRBJ1-2 gives the full variable domain: DTGVSQNPRHKITKRGQNVTFRCDPISEHNRLYWYRQTLGQGPEFLTYFQNEAQLEKSRLLSDRFSAERPKGSFSTLEIQRTEQGDSAMYLCASSLLGTAGSGYTFGSGTRLTVV.